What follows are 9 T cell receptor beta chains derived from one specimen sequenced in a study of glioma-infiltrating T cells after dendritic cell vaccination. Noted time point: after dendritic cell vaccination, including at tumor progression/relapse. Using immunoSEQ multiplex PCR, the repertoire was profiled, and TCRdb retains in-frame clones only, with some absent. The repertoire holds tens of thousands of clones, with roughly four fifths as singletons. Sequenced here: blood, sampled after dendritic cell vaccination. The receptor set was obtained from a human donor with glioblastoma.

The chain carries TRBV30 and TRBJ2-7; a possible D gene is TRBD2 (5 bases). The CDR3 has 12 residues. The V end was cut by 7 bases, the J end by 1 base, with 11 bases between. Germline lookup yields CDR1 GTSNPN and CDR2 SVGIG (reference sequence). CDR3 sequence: CALARDSYEQYF. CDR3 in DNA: TGTGCCTTGGCGAGGGATTCCTACGAGCAGTACTTC.

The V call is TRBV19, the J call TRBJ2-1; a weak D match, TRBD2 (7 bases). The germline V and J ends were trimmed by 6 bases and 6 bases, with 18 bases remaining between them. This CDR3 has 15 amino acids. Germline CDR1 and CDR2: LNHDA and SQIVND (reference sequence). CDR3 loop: CASSTRGGGVNEQFF. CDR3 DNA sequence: TGTGCCAGTAGCACGAGGGGGGGCGGCGTCAATGAGCAGTTCTTC.

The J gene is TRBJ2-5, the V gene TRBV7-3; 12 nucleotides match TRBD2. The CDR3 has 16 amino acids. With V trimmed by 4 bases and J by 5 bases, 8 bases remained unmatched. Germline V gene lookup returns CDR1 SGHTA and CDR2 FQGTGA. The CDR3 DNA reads TGTGCCAGCAGCTATCTAGCGGGGGGGCCAGAGGAGACCCAGTACTTC. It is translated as CASSYLAGGPEETQYF.

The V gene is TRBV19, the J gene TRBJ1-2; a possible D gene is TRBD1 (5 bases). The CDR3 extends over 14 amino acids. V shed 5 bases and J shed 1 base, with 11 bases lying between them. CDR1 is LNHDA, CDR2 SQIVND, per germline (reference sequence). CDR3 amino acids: CASSLTAGNYGYTF. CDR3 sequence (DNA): TGTGCCAGTAGTCTGACAGCTGGTAACTATGGCTACACCTTC.

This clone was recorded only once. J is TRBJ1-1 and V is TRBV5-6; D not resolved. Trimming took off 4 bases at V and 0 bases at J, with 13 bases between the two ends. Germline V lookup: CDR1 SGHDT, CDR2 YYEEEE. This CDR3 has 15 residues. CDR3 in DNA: TGTGCCAGCAGCCCGAGGGTGGGCCTGAACACTGAAGCTTTCTTT. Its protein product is CASSPRVGLNTEAFF.

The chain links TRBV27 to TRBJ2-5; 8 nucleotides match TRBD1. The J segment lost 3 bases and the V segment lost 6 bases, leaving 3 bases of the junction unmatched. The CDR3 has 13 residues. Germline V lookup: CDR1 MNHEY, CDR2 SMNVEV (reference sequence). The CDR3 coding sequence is TGTGCCAGCAGCCAGGGGGCAGAAGAGACCCAGTACTTC. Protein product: CASSQGAEETQYF.

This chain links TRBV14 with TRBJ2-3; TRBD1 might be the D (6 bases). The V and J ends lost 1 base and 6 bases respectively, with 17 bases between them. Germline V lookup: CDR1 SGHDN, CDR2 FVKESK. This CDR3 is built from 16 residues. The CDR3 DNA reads TGTGCCAGCAGCCAAGCCCTGGGACACCTCATTGATACGCAGTATTTT. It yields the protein CASSQALGHLIDTQYF.

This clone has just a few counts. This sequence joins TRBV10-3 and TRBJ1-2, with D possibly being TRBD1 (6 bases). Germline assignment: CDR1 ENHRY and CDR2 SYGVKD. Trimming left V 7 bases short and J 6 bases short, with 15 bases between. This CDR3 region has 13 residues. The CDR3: CAITLDRSDGYTF. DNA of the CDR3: TGTGCCATCACCTTGGACAGATCCGATGGCTACACCTTC.

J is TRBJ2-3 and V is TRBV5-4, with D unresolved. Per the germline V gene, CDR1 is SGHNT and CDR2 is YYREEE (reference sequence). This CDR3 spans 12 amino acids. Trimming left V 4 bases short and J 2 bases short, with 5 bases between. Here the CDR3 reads CASSPFTDTQYF. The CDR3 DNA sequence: TGTGCCAGCAGCCCTTTCACAGATACGCAGTATTTT. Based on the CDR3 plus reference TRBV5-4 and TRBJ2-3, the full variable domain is ETGVTQSPTHLIKTRGQQVTLRCSSQSGHNTVSWYQQALGQGPQFIFQYYREEENGRGNFPPRFSGLQFPNYSSELNVNALELDDSALYLCASSPFTDTQYFGPGTRLTVL.